This is a list of T cell receptor beta chains from one sample in a study of T cells after posttransplantation cyclophosphamide. Data came from immunoSEQ multiplex PCR; TCRdb stores just in-frame clones and leaves some out. The sample holds roughly 45,000 clones, and no clone turns up only once. The specimen was PBMCs. The origin of the receptors is a man aged 40-49 years in good health, CMV-negative, and a related stem cell transplant donor. CDR3s include the opening cysteine and the closing phenylalanine or tryptophan. Fields, in order: D gene, clone size, V gene, J gene, CDR3 DNA, CDR3 protein. The D gene is left open where the match is weak. Clone size is given for some rows only: seen once, a few or many times, or a class if the clone is expanded.

-,many,TRBV30,TRBJ1-1,TGTGCCTGGAGCGGGGGATCGAACACTGAAGCTTTCTTT,CAWSGGSNTEAFF
-,many,TRBV7-2,TRBJ2-3,TGTGCCAGCAGCCCTACCACAGATACGCAGTATTTT,CASSPTTDTQYF
-,many,TRBV27,TRBJ1-5,TGTGCCAGCAGTTTCGCAGGAAATAGCAATCAGCCCCAGCATTTT,CASSFAGNSNQPQHF
-,many,TRBV6-1,TRBJ2-1,TGTGCCAGCAGTTCACAGCCCCACAATGAGCAGTTCTTC,CASSSQPHNEQFF
-,many,TRBV5-4,TRBJ1-1,TGTGCCAGCAGCTTGGACCCGGGGTTGAACACTGAAGCTTTCTTT,CASSLDPGLNTEAFF
TRBD2,many,TRBV14,TRBJ2-7,TGTGCCAGCAGCCAAGGGGTCCTAGCGGGAGGGAACTACGAGCAGTACTTC,CASSQGVLAGGNYEQYF
TRBD2,many,TRBV28,TRBJ2-7,TGTGCCAGCAGTTTACTCGGACTAGACTACGAGCAGTACTTC,CASSLLGLDYEQYF
TRBD2,many,TRBV7-3,TRBJ2-2,TGTGCCAGCAGCTTCAGTACAGGGCTCAAAGCGGGAGGAGGGACCGGGGAGCTGTTTTTT,CASSFSTGLKAGGGTGELFF
-,many,TRBV10-3,TRBJ2-7,TGTGCCATCAGTGACTACGGGGGTACCTCCTACGAGCAGTACTTC,CAISDYGGTSYEQYF
-,many,TRBV28,TRBJ2-1,TGTGCCAGCAGCAGATCACAGCCACCTTATGAGCAGTTCTTC,CASSRSQPPYEQFF
-,many,TRBV9,TRBJ1-4,TGTGCCAGCAGCGTGGGGAGCGGTGATGAAAAACTGTTTTTT,CASSVGSGDEKLFF
-,many,TRBV4-2,TRBJ2-3,TGTGCCAGCAGCCAAGCCGGCGGAGGTAGCACAGATACGCAGTATTTT,CASSQAGGGSTDTQYF
-,many,TRBV2,TRBJ1-5,TGTGCCAGCAGACAGGAGAATCAGCCCCAGCATTTT,CASRQENQPQHF
-,many,TRBV30,TRBJ2-1,TGTGCCTGGAAGAGGAGCAACCCTACCTACAATGAGCAGTTCTTC,CAWKRSNPTYNEQFF
-,many,TRBV19,TRBJ2-1,TGTGCCAGTAGTATAGATCAGGTCAATGAGCAGTTCTTC,CASSIDQVNEQFF
-,-,TRBV15,TRBJ1-6,TGTGCCACCAGCCCGCGGAGGGGTTCACCCCTCCACTTT,CATSPRRGSPLHF
-,many,TRBV5-1,TRBJ2-1,TGCGCCAGCGCCCTCCAGGGGACGGCTTCCTACAATGAGCAGTTCTTC,CASALQGTASYNEQFF
-,many,TRBV18,TRBJ1-4,TGTGCCAGCTCACCACGACAGAATAATGAAAAACTGTTTTTT,CASSPRQNNEKLFF
TRBD1,many,TRBV9,TRBJ2-2,TGTGCCAGCAGCGGGGGGACAGGCCTGAACACCGGGGAGCTGTTTTTT,CASSGGTGLNTGELFF
TRBD2,many,TRBV9,TRBJ2-1,TGTGCCAGCACCGTGACTAGCGGGACCTCCGGAGAGCAGTTCTTC,CASTVTSGTSGEQFF
-,many,TRBV15,TRBJ2-7,TGTGCCACCAGCAGGGATTCAGGCTACGAGCAGTACTTC,CATSRDSGYEQYF
TRBD1,many,TRBV7-6,TRBJ1-2,TGTGCCAGCAGCCCCGAAGTTGATGACAGGGCCTATGGCTACACCTTC,CASSPEVDDRAYGYTF
-,many,TRBV10-1,TRBJ2-3,TGCGCCAGCAGCCCTCGGGGAGCCGGGGCAGATACGCAGTATTTT,CASSPRGAGADTQYF
-,many,TRBV27,TRBJ1-2,TGTGCCAGCAGCCTCCGTTGGACGGAGGGTAACTATGGCTACACCTTC,CASSLRWTEGNYGYTF
-,few,TRBV6-5,TRBJ1-1,TGTGCCAGCAGTGAACAGGGAATGGATACTGAAGCTTTCTTT,CASSEQGMDTEAFF
TRBD2,many,TRBV10-1,TRBJ2-1,TGCGCCAGCAGTGATACCGGGACTAGCGGATACAATGAGCAGTTCTTC,CASSDTGTSGYNEQFF
TRBD1,many,TRBV28,TRBJ1-1,TGTGCCAGCCTCTCCCCACAGGGGGGGGAGGGTCTGGCTGAAGCTTTCTTT,CASLSPQGGEGLAEAFF
-,many,TRBV7-9,TRBJ2-1,TGTGCCAGCAGCCCCGTTGGCGGGGTCTACAATGAGCAGTTCTTC,CASSPVGGVYNEQFF
TRBD1,many,TRBV6-6,TRBJ2-7,TGTGCCAGCAGCCGCTCCGGGACAGGGCCCCACGAGCAGTACTTC,CASSRSGTGPHEQYF
TRBD1,many,TRBV5-4,TRBJ2-1,TGTGCCAGCAGCATACAGGGGGCCTACAATGAGCAGTTCTTC,CASSIQGAYNEQFF
TRBD2,many,TRBV7-9,TRBJ2-3,TGTGCCAGCAGCCCTCGGTGGGTAGCGGGAGAGAGCACAGATACGCAGTATTTT,CASSPRWVAGESTDTQYF
TRBD1,many,TRBV7-7,TRBJ2-7,TGTGCTAGCAGCTCAGGGACAGGCGGTTCCTACGAGCAGTACTTC,CASSSGTGGSYEQYF
TRBD1,many,TRBV18,TRBJ2-2,TGTGCCAGCTCACTAGGGACAGCCGGGGAGCTGTTTTTT,CASSLGTAGELFF
-,many,TRBV28,TRBJ1-2,TGTGCCAGCAGTTTATCTGTCAACTATGGCTACACCTTC,CASSLSVNYGYTF
-,many,TRBV29-1,TRBJ2-3,TGCAGCGTTGAAAACAGGGCAAGGGATACGCAGTATTTT,CSVENRARDTQYF
-,many,TRBV4-1,TRBJ1-4,TGCGCCAGCAGCCAAGAACAGACCCCTAATGAAAAACTGTTTTTT,CASSQEQTPNEKLFF
-,many,TRBV28,TRBJ2-4,TGTGCCAGCAGGCTGGGGGCATTAGCCAAAAACATTCAGTACTTC,CASRLGALAKNIQYF
TRBD2,many,TRBV19,TRBJ2-7,TGTGCCAGTAGTTTCGGAGGACTAGCATACGAGCAGTACTTC,CASSFGGLAYEQYF
TRBD2,-,TRBV15,TRBJ2-1,TGTGCCACCAGGAGTGGGGGTGGGGGGCTAGCGGGAGTGGGGTTCTACAATGAGCAGTTCTTC,CATRSGGGGLAGVGFYNEQFF
-,many,TRBV30,TRBJ2-1,TGTGCCTGGAGTGTGAAGAGCACGAGGTCCGATGAGCAGTTCTTC,CAWSVKSTRSDEQFF
-,many,TRBV4-2,TRBJ2-1,TGTGCCAGCAGCCAAGGGACTATAAATGAGCAGTTCTTC,CASSQGTINEQFF
TRBD1,many,TRBV19,TRBJ1-2,TGTGCCAGTAGCTTGACAGGGAGCGGCTACACCTTC,CASSLTGSGYTF
TRBD1,many,TRBV7-9,TRBJ1-2,TGTGCCAGCAGCCCAGGGACAGGAGCTAACTATGGCTACACCTTC,CASSPGTGANYGYTF
TRBD1,many,TRBV10-3,TRBJ2-7,TGTGCCATCAGTGACAGGGGGAGCCTCTACGAGCAGTACTTC,CAISDRGSLYEQYF
TRBD1,many,TRBV4-1,TRBJ2-7,TGCGCCAGCAGCCAAGGGACAGGGGCGGTGCAGTACTTC,CASSQGTGAVQYF
TRBD1,many,TRBV28,TRBJ1-1,TGTGCCAGCAGAGGGACAGGGGTCGAAGCTTTCTTT,CASRGTGVEAFF
TRBD2,many,TRBV30,TRBJ2-1,TGTGCCTGGAGTAGCGGGAGGGCCCGGGAGCAGTTCTTC,CAWSSGRAREQFF
-,many,TRBV14,TRBJ1-2,TGTGCCAGCAGCCAATACGAGGCTGGCTATGGCTACACCTTC,CASSQYEAGYGYTF
-,many,TRBV30,TRBJ1-5,TGTGCCTGGAAATTGGAACAGGATAGCAATCAGCCCCAGCATTTT,CAWKLEQDSNQPQHF
-,many,TRBV18,TRBJ1-1,TGTGCCAGCTCACCACCGGAGGCCGGAAGGGGGACTGAAGCTTTCTTT,CASSPPEAGRGTEAFF
-,many,TRBV5-4,TRBJ2-3,TGTGCCAGCAGCCGCGACAAGGTGGGCACAGATACGCAGTATTTT,CASSRDKVGTDTQYF
-,many,TRBV10-3,TRBJ1-1,TGTGCCATCAGTGAGTCTACGGGGTTGGACACTGAAGCTTTCTTT,CAISESTGLDTEAFF